This TCR beta chain was profiled in a study of blood T cell repertoires in COVID-19. The length of the CDR3 is 13 residues. V lost 2 bases and J 3 bases, leaving 10 bases between the germline ends. The V gene's germline CDR1 is GTSNPN and CDR2 SVGIG (reference sequence). Generated by immunoSEQ multiplex PCR, the TCRdb table keeps only in-frame clones and is missing some. The table lists approximately 280,000 clones, about 86% of them singletons. The sequenced material came from peripheral blood. This TCR was recovered from a woman younger than 45 who had recovered from COVID-19. The chain carries TRBV30 and TRBJ1-2; possibly TRBD1 for D (5 bases). The CDR3 loop reads CAWSTDSYYGYTF. As DNA, the CDR3 is TGTGCCTGGAGTACCGACAGTTACTATGGCTACACCTTC.